A single sample gave rise to the 30 T cell receptor beta chains below, sequenced in a study of technical replicates of blood from several donors. The protocol was immunoSEQ multiplex PCR, while the TCRdb copy is restricted to in-frame clones and leaves out a portion. Among approximately 60,000 clones listed, approximately 86% were seen once. The sample taken for sequencing was PBMCs. Receptor source: a human donor in good health. Some clones in this sample may be carry-over from other donors' samples.

The gene calls are TRBV27 and TRBJ2-3; tentatively, D is TRBD2 (5 bases). V dropped 4 bases and J dropped 6 bases, with 11 bases sitting between them. Per the germline V gene, CDR1 is MNHEY and CDR2 is SMNVEV (reference sequence). This CDR3 has 13 amino acids. CDR3 sequence (DNA): TGTGCCAGCAGTTACGGACTGTACGATACGCAGTATTTT. Translating it yields CASSYGLYDTQYF.

This clone was picked up a small number of times. This chain connects TRBV7-8 to TRBJ2-7; D is possibly TRBD1 (6 bases). This CDR3 contains 14 residues. Trimming cost V 1 base and J 7 bases, with 14 bases left between them. From germline, CDR1 is SGHVS and CDR2 FQNEAQ. The CDR3, as DNA: TGTGCCAGCAGCTTAGGTATGGGGGCGCTGGAGCAGTACTTC. Amino acids: CASSLGMGALEQYF.

V is TRBV9 and J is TRBJ2-7; D perhaps matches TRBD1 (5 bases). Germline V CDR1 and CDR2: SGDLS, YYNGEE. The CDR3 extends over 14 amino acids. V shed 4 bases and J shed 1 base, with 12 bases lying between them. DNA of the CDR3: TGTGCCAGCAGCCTACTGGGGCCTTCCTACGAGCAGTACTTC. Translation gives CASSLLGPSYEQYF.

V gene TRBV2 combines with J gene TRBJ1-3; TRBD1 matches at 9 bases. The CDR3 is made up of 14 amino acids. Germline lookup yields CDR1 SNHLY and CDR2 FYNNEI. Unmatched junction bases numbered 3, after V lost 6 bases and J lost 3 bases. The CDR3 here is CASSWDRDGNTIYF. The CDR3 DNA is TGTGCCAGCAGCTGGGACAGGGATGGAAACACCATATATTTT.

The chain has TRBV15 and TRBJ2-5, with 9 positions matching TRBD2. V was pared by 3 bases and J by 7 bases, with 12 bases of the junction left unmatched. CDR1 is LNHNV, CDR2 YYDKDF, per germline (reference sequence). CDR3 length: 16 residues. CDR3 in amino acids: CATSRGRGGGAGTQYF. CDR3 DNA sequence: TGTGCCACCAGCAGGGGGAGAGGCGGGGGGGCCGGGACCCAGTACTTC.

The chain has TRBV4-1 and TRBJ1-2; D is uncertain. CDR1 MGHRA and CDR2 YSYEKL come from the germline V gene. V gave up 1 base and J gave up 1 base, with 10 bases separating them. The CDR3 extends over 15 amino acids. CDR3 protein: CASSQVYQNNYGYTF. CDR3 bases: TGCGCCAGCAGCCAAGTGTATCAGAATAACTATGGCTACACCTTC.

This chain uses TRBV4-3 with TRBJ2-1; 9 bases map to TRBD2. Germline-derived CDR1 and CDR2 are LGHNA and YSLEER. This CDR3 spans 16 amino acids. V was pared by 0 bases and J by 3 bases, with 3 bases of the junction left unmatched. CDR3 in DNA: TGCGCCAGCAGCCAAGAGCCGACTAGCGGCTACAATGAGCAGTTCTTC. This codes for CASSQEPTSGYNEQFF.

This chain links TRBV19 with TRBJ1-3; D might be TRBD1 (6 bases). Germline V CDR1 and CDR2: LNHDA, SQIVND (reference sequence). V was cut by 6 bases and J by 1 base, with 22 bases left in between. CDR3 length: 18 amino acids. CDR3 DNA sequence: TGTGCCAGTAGCAAATTGGGTGGGGGCAGTTCGTCTGGAAACACCATATATTTT. It codes for CASSKLGGGSSSGNTIYF.

The chain carries TRBV6-1 and TRBJ2-7; weak D call: TRBD2 (5 bases). V shed 11 bases and J shed 0 bases, with 20 bases lying between them. The V gene's germline CDR1 is MNHNS and CDR2 SASEGT. This CDR3 contains 15 residues. As DNA, the CDR3 is TGTGCCTGCACCACTCAGGAGGTGAGCTCCTACGAGCAGTACTTC. It specifies CACTTQEVSSYEQYF.

The J gene is TRBJ1-6, the V gene TRBV6-4; the D is unclear. Trimming removed 3 bases at V and 9 bases at J, with 9 bases between. Germline V gene sequence: CDR1 MRHNA, CDR2 SNTAGT. The CDR3 is made up of 13 amino acids. DNA for the CDR3: TGTGCCAGCAGTGAGGGAGAAGGTTCACCCCTCCACTTT. Amino acids: CASSEGEGSPLHF.

The chain uses TRBV5-1 and TRBJ2-7, with D possibly matching TRBD1 (7 bases). V lost 5 bases to trimming and J lost 3 bases, with 12 bases between them. The CDR3 runs to 13 residues. The germline V gene has CDR1 SGHRS and CDR2 YFSETQ. The CDR3 protein is CASRGGQFYEQYF. The CDR3 DNA reads as TGCGCCAGCAGGGGGGGACAGTTCTACGAGCAGTACTTC.

CDR3 DNA: TGTGCCAGCAGCTGGGGGGGGGTTGGCTACACCTTC. Its protein is CASSWGGVGYTF. V gene TRBV7-9 combines with J gene TRBJ1-2; weak D call: TRBD1 (5 bases). The CDR3 has 12 residues. The germline V gene has CDR1 SEHNR and CDR2 FQNEAQ (reference sequence). Trimming cost V 4 bases and J 7 bases, with 10 bases left between them.

The V gene is TRBV6-5, the J gene TRBJ2-3, with a weak D call TRBD2 (6 bases). The CDR3 is 14 amino acids. CDR1 and CDR2 (germline): MNHEY, SVGAGI. V dropped 6 bases and J dropped 1 base, with 11 bases sitting between them. The CDR3 sequence: CASRQRGGTDTQYF. In DNA, the CDR3 is TGTGCCAGCAGACAACGCGGGGGCACAGATACGCAGTATTTT.

The V call is TRBV18, the J call TRBJ1-1, with D unclear. The V gene lost 3 bases and the J gene lost 4 bases, with 18 bases spanning the gap. Germline CDR1 KGHSH, CDR2 LQKENI. This CDR3 has 16 residues. CDR3 protein: CASSPTERVMTTEAFF. As DNA, the CDR3 is TGTGCCAGCTCACCTACCGAGAGGGTAATGACCACTGAAGCTTTCTTT.

The V and J genes are TRBV5-1 and TRBJ2-2; D possibly corresponds to TRBD1 (5 bases). The CDR3 extends over 14 amino acids. Germline CDR1 reads SGHRS; CDR2 reads YFSETQ. V lost 1 base and J lost 5, with 9 bases in between. In DNA, the CDR3 is TGCGCCAGCAGCTTGCAGGGCGGAACCGGGGAGCTGTTTTTT. Protein: CASSLQGGTGELFF.

This clone was observed once. The rearrangement joins TRBV7-2 to TRBJ2-3; TRBD1 matches at 8 bases. Germline V lookup: CDR1 SGHTA, CDR2 FQGNSA. The V gene end was trimmed by 7 bases and the J gene end by 5 bases; junction bases not matched to a gene: 8. This CDR3 comprises 14 residues. CDR3 in DNA: TGTGCCAGCACCAGTACAGGGGGTAGAGATACGCAGTATTTT. This encodes CASTSTGGRDTQYF.

The chain combines TRBV7-3 with TRBJ2-1, with TRBD2 identical over 10 bases. V dropped 2 bases and J dropped 6; count of bases not matched to a gene: 4. Germline CDR1 SGHTA, CDR2 FQGTGA. The CDR3 covers 15 residues. CDR3 sequence (DNA): TGTGCCAGCAGCTTAGCTAGCGGGAGTCCCAATGAGCAGTTCTTC. Protein: CASSLASGSPNEQFF.

The chain joins TRBV7-2 to TRBJ1-1, with D possibly matching TRBD1 (5 bases). Germline V lookup: CDR1 SGHTA, CDR2 FQGNSA. The CDR3 sequence is 15 residues long. With 1 base removed from V and 0 bases from J, the gap between germline ends came to 9 bases. The CDR3 nucleotides are TGTGCCAGCAGCTTAGTAATAGGGGTGAACACTGAAGCTTTCTTT. Encoded protein: CASSLVIGVNTEAFF.

V and J are TRBV20-1 and TRBJ2-7; D is unclear. This CDR3 is 11 amino acids long. CDR1 DFQATT and CDR2 SNEGSKA come from the germline V gene (reference sequence). The V end was cut by 5 bases, the J end by 0 bases, with 5 bases between. The DNA for the CDR3 is TGCAGTGCTTTATACTCCTACGAGCAGTACTTC. This gives the protein CSALYSYEQYF.

This chain connects TRBV18 to TRBJ2-1; TRBD2 might be the D (5 bases). The CDR3 spans 16 residues. CDR1 is KGHSH, CDR2 LQKENI, per germline. The germline V and J ends were trimmed by 6 bases and 8 bases, with 23 bases remaining between them. The CDR3 reads CASSHLRDPAVYEQFF. CDR3 coding DNA: TGTGCCAGCTCCCACCTCCGGGATCCGGCGGTGTATGAGCAGTTCTTC.

The genes are TRBV4-3 and TRBJ2-7, with TRBD1 as a possible D gene (5 bases). The germline V gene encodes CDR1 LGHNA and CDR2 YSLEER. The V and J ends lost 0 bases and 5 bases respectively, with 11 bases between them. This CDR3 is 14 amino acids long. The CDR3 spells CASSQDRRGHEQYF. CDR3 coding DNA: TGCGCCAGCAGCCAAGATCGAAGGGGCCACGAGCAGTACTTC.

This rearrangement joins TRBV19 to TRBJ2-7; 7 positions agree with TRBD1. The CDR3 loop spans 13 amino acids. CDR1 is LNHDA, CDR2 SQIVND, per germline (reference sequence). Trimming took 9 bases from V and 0 from J; bases not matched to a gene: 5. The CDR3: CASRDSISYEQYF. The CDR3 DNA sequence: TGTGCCAGCCGGGACAGCATCTCCTACGAGCAGTACTTC. Based on the CDR3 plus reference TRBV19 and TRBJ2-7, the full variable domain is DGGITQSPKYLFRKEGQNVTLSCEQNLNHDAMYWYRQDPGQGLRLIYYSQIVNDFQKGDIAEGYSVSREKKESFPLTVTSAQKNPTAFYLCASRDSISYEQYFGPGTRLTVT.

This rearrangement joins TRBV5-1 to TRBJ1-5, with 7 bases matching TRBD1. Germline-derived CDR1 and CDR2 are SGHRS and YFSETQ. The CDR3 is 14 amino acids. The J segment lost 6 bases and the V segment lost 4 bases, leaving 7 bases of the junction unmatched. For the CDR3, the DNA is TGCGCCAGCAGCACAGGGACAGAGGGTCAGCCCCAGCATTTT. Its protein product is CASSTGTEGQPQHF.

The rearrangement uses TRBV7-8 and TRBJ1-1; TRBD1 aligns across 7 bases. There are 14 residues in the CDR3. V shed 5 bases and J 1 base; nucleotides not matched to a gene: 4. Germline CDR1 and CDR2: SGHVS and FQNEAQ. CDR3 amino acids: CASSTDRENTEAFF. CDR3 DNA sequence: TGTGCCAGCAGCACCGACAGGGAGAACACTGAAGCTTTCTTT.

The gene calls are TRBV19 and TRBJ1-1; the D gene is possibly TRBD1 (6 bases). Looked up from germline, CDR1 is LNHDA and CDR2 is SQIVND (reference sequence). Trimming took 5 bases from V and 7 from J, leaving 11 bases between them. This CDR3 is 12 amino acids long. The CDR3 bases are TGTGCCAGTAGTGTCGGCAGGGGTGAAGCTTTCTTT. Its translation: CASSVGRGEAFF.

The CDR3 region has the DNA TGCAGCGTTGTGACAGGGATTAGCAATCAGCCCCAGCATTTT. This sequence encodes CSVVTGISNQPQHF. The chain joins TRBV29-1 to TRBJ1-5; 7 bases align to TRBD1. After removal of 4 bases from V and 0 bases from J, the junction contained 3 bases not matched to a gene. Germline CDR1 reads SQVTM; CDR2 reads ANQGSEA. The CDR3 is 14 residues long.

The genes are TRBV7-6 and TRBJ2-7, with 12 bases lining up with TRBD2. After removal of 5 bases from V and 5 bases from J, the junction contained 4 bases not matched to a gene. The CDR3 contains 14 residues. The germline gives CDR1 SGHVS, CDR2 FNYEAQ. CDR3 in DNA: TGTGCCAGCAGCCCTCTAGCGGGGGGGGACGAGCAGTACTTC. It specifies CASSPLAGGDEQYF.

This chain uses TRBV21-1 with TRBJ1-3. TRBV21-1 is designated a pseudogene. The CDR3 covers 15 residues. The CDR3 DNA follows: TGTGCCAGCAGCAACCCGGGGTCTGGTGGAAACACCATATATTTT. It is translated as CASSNPGSGGNTIYF.

The rearrangement links TRBV19 to TRBJ2-1; D might be TRBD2 (6 bases). The germline V gene encodes CDR1 LNHDA and CDR2 SQIVND (reference sequence). V was clipped by 5 bases and J by 4 bases, with 15 bases between them. The CDR3 has 15 residues. The CDR3 region has the DNA TGTGCCAGTAGTGGACGGAGGGCCTTTTACAATGAGCAGTTCTTC. This codes for CASSGRRAFYNEQFF.

The chain carries TRBV2 and TRBJ1-5, with 11 nucleotides matching TRBD1. Losses at the gene ends were 6 bases for V and 6 bases for J; bases not matched to a gene: 4. Per the germline V gene, CDR1 is SNHLY and CDR2 is FYNNEI. CDR3 size: 14 residues. The CDR3 is CASSGTGGTQPQHF. The CDR3 DNA reads as TGTGCCAGCAGCGGGACAGGGGGAACTCAGCCCCAGCATTTT.